Listed below are T cell receptor beta chains from one sample, sequenced in a study of blood T cell repertoires in COVID-19. Assay used: immunoSEQ multiplex PCR; TCRdb lists only in-frame clones, some missing. The data show around 230,000 clones, approximately 75% seen once. Sample: PBMCs or T cells enriched from blood (not recorded which). These receptors all come from a man aged 40-49 years who had recovered from COVID-19. Both conserved end residues are part of each CDR3. The order of the fields is clone size, J gene, D gene, V gene, CDR3 protein, CDR3 DNA. A D gene is named only where the DNA matches it firmly. The size of a clone is reported for some rows only, either as once, few or many, or as a class for expanded clones.

.	TRBJ1-2	TRBD1	TRBV29-1	CSVAPGGRGYGYTF	TGCAGCGTTGCCCCAGGGGGAAGGGGCTATGGCTACACCTTC
once	TRBJ1-3	TRBD1	TRBV19	CASSTHPRTGGSGNTIYF	TGTGCCAGTAGTACCCACCCCCGGACAGGGGGCTCTGGAAACACCATATATTTT
once	TRBJ2-1	TRBD2	TRBV2	CASSEQSGRTYNEQFF	TGTGCCAGCAGTGAACAAAGCGGGAGGACTTACAATGAGCAGTTCTTC
few	TRBJ1-6	.	TRBV7-9	CASSSGGYGLNSPLHF	TGTGCCAGCAGCTCAGGTGGTTATGGTTTGAATTCACCCCTCCACTTT
.	TRBJ1-2	TRBD1	TRBV2	CASSEDTDRDRRFYGYTF	TGTGCCAGCAGTGAAGACACCGACCGGGACAGACGATTCTATGGCTACACCTTC
.	TRBJ2-1	TRBD2	TRBV5-5	CASSLGLAAYNEQFF	TGTGCCAGCAGCTTGGGACTAGCGGCTTACAATGAGCAGTTCTTC
few	TRBJ2-1	TRBD2	TRBV24-1	CAPDAGEMTSGGVNEQFF	TGTGCCCCCGACGCTGGGGAAATGACTAGCGGGGGGGTCAATGAGCAGTTCTTC
.	TRBJ2-1	.	TRBV4-1	CASSHQQGSYNEQFF	TGCGCCAGCAGCCACCAACAGGGCTCCTACAATGAGCAGTTCTTC
.	TRBJ2-7	TRBD1	TRBV28	CATYDRGQPYEQYF	TGTGCAACGTATGACAGGGGGCAACCCTACGAGCAGTACTTC
.	TRBJ2-2	.	TRBV2	CATGTAGNTGELFF	TGTGCCACAGGGACAGCGGGGAACACCGGGGAGCTGTTTTTT
.	TRBJ1-1	.	TRBV27	CASSPYPGTEAFF	TGTGCCAGCAGCCCATATCCCGGGACTGAAGCTTTCTTT
.	TRBJ1-1	.	TRBV3-1/TRBV3-2	CASSLPYTGGGTEAFF	TGTGCCAGCAGCCTTCCCTACACTGGGGGGGGCACTGAAGCTTTCTTT
.	TRBJ1-2	.	TRBV24-1	CATSDPSSGGAYGYTF	TGTGCCACCAGTGACCCTTCGTCGGGGGGCGCCTATGGCTACACCTTC
.	TRBJ2-7	TRBD2	TRBV7-2	CASSSSSGTYYEQYF	TGTGCCAGCAGCTCCTCTAGCGGGACCTACTACGAGCAGTACTTC
.	TRBJ2-1	.	TRBV19	CASSRLGTSTYNEQFF	TGTGCCAGTAGTAGATTGGGGACATCTACCTACAATGAGCAGTTCTTC
.	TRBJ2-3	.	TRBV2	CASSALKTSDTQYF	TGTGCCAGCAGTGCCCTTAAAACTTCAGATACGCAGTATTTT
few	TRBJ2-7	TRBD2	TRBV5-6	CASSGDYDYEQYF	TGTGCCAGCAGCGGGGACTACGACTACGAGCAGTACTTC
.	TRBJ1-6	TRBD1	TRBV9	CASSVGQGFNSPLHF	TGTGCCAGCAGCGTCGGACAGGGGTTCAATTCACCCCTCCACTTT
once	TRBJ1-2	TRBD1	TRBV11-2	CASSLDADRNYGYTF	TGTGCCAGCAGCTTAGATGCGGACAGGAACTATGGCTACACCTTC
.	TRBJ1-3	.	TRBV5-4	CASSLDRPLFGNTIYF	TGTGCCAGCAGCTTGGACAGGCCGCTCTTTGGAAACACCATATATTTT
.	TRBJ1-6	.	TRBV2	CASGVGQLNSPLHF	TGTGCCAGCGGGGTGGGGCAGCTAAATTCACCCCTCCACTTT
.	TRBJ2-5	TRBD1	TRBV19	CASSTGTGVLETQYF	TGTGCCAGTAGCACCGGGACAGGCGTACTAGAGACCCAGTACTTC
.	TRBJ2-1	.	TRBV7-2	CASSVAGEDSNEQFF	TGTGCCAGCAGCGTAGCCGGGGAGGATTCCAATGAGCAGTTCTTC
.	TRBJ2-7	.	TRBV27	CASRINGGPGIYEQYF	TGTGCCAGCAGGATTAATGGGGGCCCAGGAATATACGAGCAGTACTTC
.	TRBJ2-5	.	TRBV5-1	CASSLVGNSGETQYF	TGCGCCAGCAGCTTGGTGGGGAATAGCGGAGAGACCCAGTACTTC
.	TRBJ1-1	.	TRBV2	CANSQEMNTEAFF	TGTGCCAACTCACAGGAAATGAACACTGAAGCTTTCTTT
.	TRBJ2-7	TRBD2	TRBV9	CASSVAGGNHEQYF	TGTGCCAGCAGCGTGGCGGGAGGGAACCACGAGCAGTACTTC
few	TRBJ1-5	.	TRBV3-1/TRBV3-2	CASSQNRDQPQHF	TGTGCCAGCAGCCAAAACAGGGATCAGCCCCAGCATTTT
.	TRBJ2-4	.	TRBV28	CASSSGGRVSKNIQYF	TGTGCCAGCAGTTCAGGGGGGCGCGTGTCCAAAAACATTCAGTACTTC